One sample yielded the 27 T cell receptor beta chains listed below, sequenced in a study of post-analysis software for immune sequencing data. These receptors are not linked to any known antigen. Study results and limitations: Patients showed TRBV5-6, TRBV5-1 and TRBV20-1 among several TRBV segments more frequent than in controls.

Unique molecular identifiers were built into the TCR beta cDNA libraries. In TCRdb, the PCR reads were re-called with MiXCR into one record per CDR3 protein. Among about 820,000 distinct CDR3 sequences listed, under 70% were seen once. The sequenced material came from blood. The receptors here all came from a girl between 5 and 17 years old with multiple sclerosis.

This clonotype was observed a few times. The chain links TRBV29-1 to TRBJ2-3, with 7 bases fitting TRBD2. This CDR3 comprises 15 residues. From germline, CDR1 is SQVTM and CDR2 ANQGSEA. V was pared by 6 bases and J by 1 base, with 10 bases of the junction left unmatched. CDR3 region: CSVKGGSGGTDTQYF. CDR3 sequence (DNA): TGCAGCGTGAAGGGCGGGAGTGGGGGCACAGATACGCAGTATTTT.

The CDR3 spells CASSLGLAGPYNEQFF. CDR3 nucleotide sequence: TGTGCCAGCAGCTTAGGACTAGCGGGGCCCTACAATGAGCAGTTCTTC. This sequence joins TRBV11-2 and TRBJ2-1; 11 nucleotides align to TRBD2. CDR1 and CDR2 from the germline V gene are SGHAT and FQNNGV. CDR3 length: 16 residues. Trimming at V came to 1 base and at J to 2 bases, leaving 1 base not matched to a gene. Full variable domain (missing parts from reference TRBV11-2 and TRBJ2-1): EAGVAQSPRYKIIEKRQSVAFWCNPISGHATLYWYQQILGQGPKLLIQFQNNGVVDDSQLPKDRFSAERLKGVDSTLKIQPAKLEDSAVYLCASSLGLAGPYNEQFFGPGTRLTVL.

This rearrangement joins TRBV9 to TRBJ2-1; D gene ambiguous. V shed 0 bases and J shed 9 bases, with 19 bases lying between them. The CDR3 loop spans 16 amino acids. Germline CDR1 SGDLS, CDR2 YYNGEE. The CDR3 sequence: CASSVEVQAIGSEQFF. DNA for the CDR3: TGTGCCAGCAGCGTAGAGGTCCAGGCTATTGGAAGTGAGCAGTTCTTC.

The chain has TRBV29-1 and TRBJ2-1; D gene uncertain. Trimming pared 4 bases from V and 0 bases from J, leaving 7 bases between. The CDR3 is 13 amino acids. The V gene's germline CDR1 is SQVTM and CDR2 ANQGSEA. In nucleotides, the CDR3 is TGCAGCGTTGTGGCAGTCTCCTACAATGAGCAGTTCTTC. Its protein product is CSVVAVSYNEQFF.

The chain links TRBV24-1 to TRBJ2-1, with TRBD1 matching over 8 bases. Losses at the gene ends were 4 bases for V and 6 bases for J; bases not matched to a gene: 7. The CDR3 runs to 15 residues. Germline-derived CDR1 and CDR2 are KGHDR and SFDVKD. Here the CDR3 DNA reads TGTGCCACCAGTGACCATGACAGGGGTAGCAATGAGCAGTTCTTC. This sequence encodes CATSDHDRGSNEQFF.

V gene TRBV6-6 combines with J gene TRBJ1-2, with D possibly matching TRBD1 (5 bases). This CDR3 comprises 15 residues. CDR1 is MNHNY and CDR2 is SVGAGI in the germline V gene (reference sequence). Trimming stripped 5 bases from V and 5 bases from J, with 18 bases between. The CDR3, as DNA: TGTGCCAGCAGTCGCCCAGGGTCCTACTATTATGGCTACACCTTC. Its protein is CASSRPGSYYYGYTF.

The V and J genes are TRBV12-3 or TRBV12-4 and TRBJ1-5, with a possible D match to TRBD1 (5 bases). The CDR3 runs 15 residues. Trimming removed 8 bases from V and 5 bases from J, with 19 bases in between. The CDR3 protein is CASPKPRGVYQPQHF. For the CDR3, the DNA is TGTGCCAGCCCGAAGCCCCGGGGGGTTTATCAGCCCCAGCATTTT.

The V and J genes are TRBV9 and TRBJ2-1; D is unresolved. V was trimmed by 0 bases and J by 1 base, leaving 8 bases between them. The CDR3 contains 15 residues. Germline V gene sequence: CDR1 SGDLS, CDR2 YYNGEE. Here the CDR3 DNA reads TGTGCCAGCAGCGTAGATAAGGCTTCCTACAATGAGCAGTTCTTC. It encodes CASSVDKASYNEQFF.

The chain links TRBV7-9 to TRBJ2-7; maybe TRBD2 (6 bases). V was cut by 3 bases and J by 5 bases, with 11 bases left in between. The length of the CDR3 is 13 residues. Looked up from germline, CDR1 is SEHNR and CDR2 is FQNEAQ (reference sequence). The CDR3 region is CASSFPRGNEQYF. The CDR3 region has the DNA TGTGCCAGCAGCTTCCCACGGGGGAACGAGCAGTACTTC.

This clonotype was counted only a few times. The gene calls are TRBV12-3 or TRBV12-4 and TRBJ1-1, with TRBD1 matching over 9 bases. The trim removed 6 bases at V and 6 bases at J, leaving 11 bases unmatched. CDR3 length: 15 residues. The chain's CDR3 is CASSRNLQGAAEAFF. DNA for the CDR3: TGTGCCAGCAGCCGAAATCTACAGGGGGCCGCTGAAGCTTTCTTT.

The V and J genes are TRBV7-3 and TRBJ2-1; 9 bases map to TRBD2. The CDR3 is made up of 15 amino acids. Looked up from germline, CDR1 is SGHTA and CDR2 is FQGTGA. The junction had 4 bases not matched to a gene; V was cut back by 4 bases and J by 3 bases. The chain's CDR3 is CASSSLLAGYNEQFF. Written as DNA, the CDR3 is TGTGCCAGCAGCTCGCTACTAGCGGGCTACAATGAGCAGTTCTTC.

This clonotype came up once. The germline gene is not matched at one end of the junction; a read error may be the cause. The chain is built from TRBV2 and TRBJ2-1, with 9 bases identical to TRBD2. Germline CDR1 SNHLY, CDR2 FYNNEI. The CDR3 sequence is 15 residues long. CDR3 in amino acids: CASSDDGGRGDEQFF. As DNA, the CDR3 is TGTGCCAGTAGTGATGATGGCGGGAGGGGCGATGAGCAGTTCTTC.

CDR3 amino acids: CASILSLRGSTDTQYF. CDR3 bases: TGTGCCAGCATCCTTAGCCTCCGAGGGAGCACAGATACGCAGTATTTT. The V gene is TRBV12-3 or TRBV12-4, the J gene TRBJ2-3; D is possibly TRBD2 (5 bases). The V and J ends lost 7 bases and 0 bases respectively, with 17 bases between them. The CDR3 contains 16 residues.

This sequence joins TRBV6-6 and TRBJ2-5; 8 bases match TRBD1. The DNA end lines up better with TRBJ2-7; the J call may be wrong. This CDR3 is built from 17 residues. Germline V gene sequence: CDR1 MNHNY, CDR2 SVGAGI (reference sequence). As DNA, the CDR3 is TGTGCCAGCAGACCCTTGACAGGACAGGGTCAAAGTAACGAGCAGTACTTC. Translated: CASRPLTGQGQSNEQYF.

The gene calls are TRBV20-1 and TRBJ1-1; 7 bases line up with TRBD1. CDR1 is DFQATT, CDR2 SNEGSKA, per germline (reference sequence). The CDR3 consists of 15 residues. V dropped 1 base and J dropped 1; count of bases not matched to a gene: 6. CDR3 residues: CSARAPDRPNTEAFF. The CDR3 DNA follows: TGCAGTGCTAGAGCCCCGGACAGGCCGAACACTGAAGCTTTCTTT.

The chain carries TRBV29-1 and TRBJ2-1, with D hard to call. Germline CDR1 and CDR2: SQVTM and ANQGSEA. CDR3 length: 13 amino acids. Deletions cut 4 bases from V and 4 bases from J, with 11 bases between. CDR3 in amino acids: CSVGQLLYNEQFF. The CDR3 region has the DNA TGCAGCGTTGGGCAGCTTCTTTACAATGAGCAGTTCTTC.

The chain is built from TRBV20-1 and TRBJ2-1; no definite D call. Germline-derived CDR1 and CDR2 are DFQATT and SNEGSKA (reference sequence). This CDR3 has 15 amino acids. With 4 bases removed from V and 5 bases from J, the gap between germline ends came to 18 bases. The DNA for the CDR3 is TGCAGTGCTATATCCCGACGACTCCACAACAATGAGCAGTTCTTC. Its protein is CSAISRRLHNNEQFF.

In its sample, this clonotype was seen a few times. The chain employs TRBV7-9 and TRBJ2-1; D ambiguous. V lost 4 bases and J 9 bases, leaving 19 bases between the germline ends. The V gene's germline CDR1 is SEHNR and CDR2 FQNEAQ (reference sequence). There are 15 residues in the CDR3. CDR3 loop: CASSWGHSTDGEQFF. The CDR3 DNA sequence: TGTGCCAGCAGCTGGGGTCACAGCACCGATGGTGAGCAGTTCTTC.

This chain joins TRBV5-8 and TRBJ2-5, with D possibly matching TRBD2 (6 bases). V lost 7 bases and J 3 bases, leaving 19 bases between the germline ends. The CDR3 has 15 amino acids. Per the germline V gene, CDR1 is SGHTS and CDR2 is YDEGEE. CDR3 region: CASRPGGAREETQYF. Here the CDR3 DNA reads TGTGCCAGCCGACCAGGCGGGGCTAGGGAAGAGACCCAGTACTTC.

This chain links TRBV6-5 with TRBJ2-6; D is undetermined. The CDR3 has 19 amino acids. Germline-derived CDR1 and CDR2 are MNHEY and SVGAGI. V shed 1 base and J shed 0 bases, with 16 bases lying between them. The CDR3 loop is CASSYWSGRIPSGANVLTF. The DNA of the CDR3 is TGTGCCAGCAGTTACTGGTCTGGGCGGATTCCCTCTGGGGCCAACGTCCTGACTTTC.

This chain joins TRBV7-8 and TRBJ1-2; 7 bases line up with TRBD1. Germline V lookup: CDR1 SGHVS, CDR2 FQNEAQ. There are 15 residues in the CDR3. V lost 5 bases and J lost 2; bases outside the gene matches: 8. The CDR3 spells CASSGYRGENYGYTF. CDR3 in DNA: TGTGCCAGCAGCGGTTACAGGGGAGAAAACTATGGCTACACCTTC.

This clonotype turned up a few times. The rearrangement links TRBV5-6 to TRBJ2-5; D unresolved. From germline, CDR1 is SGHDT and CDR2 YYEEEE. Trimming stripped 7 bases from V and 3 bases from J, with 10 bases between. CDR3 length equals 12 residues. The CDR3 DNA reads TGTGCCAGCGGTCGAAGGGAAGAGACCCAGTACTTC. As protein: CASGRREETQYF.

This chain connects TRBV12-3 or TRBV12-4 to TRBJ2-1; D is ambiguous. The CDR3 length is 15 residues. The V and J ends lost 3 bases and 7 bases respectively, with 16 bases between them. CDR3 residues: CASSLNRRVTNEQFF. The CDR3 DNA sequence: TGTGCCAGCAGTTTGAATAGAAGAGTAACGAATGAGCAGTTCTTC.

This clonotype occurred a few times. The chain carries TRBV20-1 and TRBJ2-7, with D possibly matching TRBD2 (6 bases). Germline assignment: CDR1 DFQATT and CDR2 SNEGSKA (reference sequence). V dropped 3 bases and J dropped 2 bases, with 11 bases sitting between them. The CDR3 loop spans 13 amino acids. In nucleotides, the CDR3 is TGCAGTGCTAGTCTTTCGGGAGCCTACGAGCAGTACTTC. Protein: CSASLSGAYEQYF.

This clonotype has only a few counts. J is TRBJ2-7 and V is TRBV12-3 or TRBV12-4; a weak D match, TRBD2 (6 bases). Trimming pared 3 bases from V and 2 bases from J, leaving 14 bases between. CDR3 length: 15 amino acids. CDR3 sequence (DNA): TGTGCCAGCAGTTTGAGGGAGGTCCCACCCTACGAGCAGTACTTC. The encoded protein is CASSLREVPPYEQYF.

The chain couples TRBV29-1 to TRBJ1-2; TRBD1 is a possible D gene (5 bases). CDR1 and CDR2 (germline): SQVTM, ANQGSEA. The CDR3 has 12 residues. V was cut by 3 bases and J by 8 bases, with 13 bases left in between. CDR3 amino acids: CSVDTQGEGYTF. The CDR3, as DNA: TGCAGCGTTGACACGCAGGGCGAAGGCTACACCTTC.

V gene TRBV11-2 combines with J gene TRBJ2-4, with 13 bases matching TRBD2. After removal of 5 bases from V and 0 bases from J, the junction contained 10 bases not matched to a gene. Germline V gene sequence: CDR1 SGHAT, CDR2 FQNNGV. The CDR3 has 19 residues. CDR3: CASSPFTSGRALAKNIQYF. The CDR3 DNA sequence: TGTGCCAGCAGCCCGTTTACTAGCGGGAGGGCCTTAGCCAAAAACATTCAGTACTTC.